This T cell receptor (beta chain) emerged from a study of patients and donors after allogeneic stem cell transplantation (dated by TCRdb to about 2020). This clonotype was observed a handful of times. The antigen this receptor binds is unknown. No base qualities exist here, and no much larger clone lies one base off it. The method behind the library was RT-PCR. Reads for this sample came from a NextSeq 550. TCRdb trimmed the raw reads at Q25, called clones with MiXCR and kept productive beta chains. Rows merge per CDR3 protein into single entries with the most common DNA and genes. This sample has approximately 200,000 distinct CDR3 sequences in its table, and approximately 14% of those were observed once. The ten most abundant clones make up roughly 11% of the sample. CDR1 and CDR2 were assigned from the germline V gene (reference sequence) as DFQATT and SNEGSKA. The CDR3 sequence holds 19 residues, the cysteine and phenylalanine included. Only the CDR3 DNA is retained, 57 bases long and in frame from the first base. Trimming accounts for 3 bases at V and 0 bases at J, while the number of junction bases matched to no gene is 12.

This TCR was sampled from a human donor who was either an allogeneic HSCT recipient or a stem cell or donor lymphocyte infusion donor (not recorded which). It is not recorded whose cells these are; they may come from a transplant donor. The V and J segments used are TRBV20-1 and TRBJ2-1; 12 of the junction bases match TRBD2. The sequenced sample consisted of blood, either unsorted or a sorted T cell fraction (not recorded which). CDR3 reads: CSASYTGLAGPFSYNEQFF. The DNA sequence is as follows: TGCAGTGCTAGCTACACCGGACTAGCGGGGCCCTTCTCCTACAATGAGCAGTTCTTC.